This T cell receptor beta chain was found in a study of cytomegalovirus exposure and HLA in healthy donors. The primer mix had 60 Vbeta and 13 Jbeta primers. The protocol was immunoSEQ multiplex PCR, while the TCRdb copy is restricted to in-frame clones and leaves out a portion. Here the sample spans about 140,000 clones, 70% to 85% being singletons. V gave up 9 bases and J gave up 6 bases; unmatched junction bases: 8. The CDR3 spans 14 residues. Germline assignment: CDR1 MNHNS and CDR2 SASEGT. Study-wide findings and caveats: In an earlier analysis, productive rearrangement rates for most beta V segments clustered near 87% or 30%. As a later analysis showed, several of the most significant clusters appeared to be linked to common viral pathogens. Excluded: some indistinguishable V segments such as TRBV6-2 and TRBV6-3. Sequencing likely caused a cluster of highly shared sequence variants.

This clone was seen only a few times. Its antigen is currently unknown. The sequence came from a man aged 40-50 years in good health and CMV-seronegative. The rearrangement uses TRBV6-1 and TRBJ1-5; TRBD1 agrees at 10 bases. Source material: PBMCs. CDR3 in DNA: TGTGCCAGTCGGACAGGGGGTTTCCCTCAGCCCCAGCATTTT. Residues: CASRTGGFPQPQHF.